These T cell receptor beta chains were read from a single sample in a study of immune heterogeneity within non-small cell lung tumors. TCRdb analysed the multiplex PCR reads with MiXCR anew, one entry per CDR3 protein. The repertoire holds over 30,000 distinct CDR3 sequences, with 25% to 30% as singletons. Sequencing input: lung tumor tissue. These receptors all come from a man aged 35 to 55 with non-small cell lung cancer. Both conserved end residues are part of each CDR3. The D gene is left open where the match is weak. Expanded clones get a size class; other rows say once, few or many, or leave the size out.

J,D,V,size,DNA,CDR3
TRBJ2-1,TRBD1,TRBV30,.,TGTGCCTGGAGTATTAAAGGGACAGGTGAGCAGTTCTTC,CAWSIKGTGEQFF
TRBJ1-3,.,TRBV7-9,.,TGTGCCAGCAGCTTAGGATCGGCAGGGGCTGGTGGACACACCATATATTTT,CASSLGSAGAGGHTIYF
TRBJ2-7,.,TRBV10-3,.,TGTGCCATCAGGGGCGGCTTCGACGAGCAGTACTTC,CAIRGGFDEQYF
TRBJ2-2,TRBD2,TRBV20-1,few,TGCAGTGCTAACCCTAGCGGGATAAGCACCGGGGAGCTGTTTTTT,CSANPSGISTGELFF
TRBJ2-1,.,TRBV5-1,.,TGCGCCAGCAGCTTGTACCAGGAGCAGTTCTTC,CASSLYQEQFF
TRBJ2-7,.,TRBV20-1,.,TGCAGTGCTAGAGATTTACAGGTTGGCAACGATCAGTACTTC,CSARDLQVGNDQYF
TRBJ1-3,.,TRBV28,many,TGTGCCAGCAGAGGCCCTCTTCGGACACACGGAAACACCATATATTTT,CASRGPLRTHGNTIYF
TRBJ1-6,.,TRBV12-3/TRBV12-4,.,TGTGCCAGCAGTTGGCCAGGCCCCTTAGGGGATTCACCCCTCCACTTT,CASSWPGPLGDSPLHF
TRBJ2-1,TRBD1,TRBV2,many,TGTGCCAGCATCCGACAGGGATTCGATGAGCAGTTCTTC,CASIRQGFDEQFF
TRBJ2-3,TRBD2,TRBV6-2/TRBV6-3,few,TGTGCCAGCAGGGCTAGCGGAGGAGCAGATACGCAGTATTTT,CASRASGGADTQYF
TRBJ2-2,.,TRBV18,.,TGTGCCAGCTCACCGAACACCGCGAACACCGGGGAGCTGTTTTTT,CASSPNTANTGELFF
TRBJ1-2,.,TRBV24-1,many,TGTGCCACCAGTGATTTGAACAGGGAGCATGGCTACACCTTC,CATSDLNREHGYTF
TRBJ2-7,.,TRBV20-1,once,TGCAGTGCTTCCCTTAACGGTTACGAGCAGTACTTC,CSASLNGYEQYF
TRBJ1-1,TRBD1,TRBV5-1,.,TGCGCCAGCGCCCCGGACAGGAATGAAGCTTTCTTT,CASAPDRNEAFF
TRBJ2-3,TRBD2,TRBV6-2/TRBV6-3,.,TGTGCCAGCAGTTACCGGACGGGAGGAGTGGGGAAATACGAGCAGTATTTT,CASSYRTGGVGKYEQYF
TRBJ2-1,.,TRBV20-1,.,TGCAGTGCTAGAGATCTTGCTAGCAACAGTGAGCAGTTCTTC,CSARDLASNSEQFF
TRBJ1-1,.,TRBV27,few,TGTGGATGGGGGGGAGTACGTGAAGCTTTCTTT,CGWGGVREAFF
TRBJ2-7,.,TRBV7-3,many,TGTGCCAGCAGCTTAAGTGGGGGCTACGAGCAGTACTTC,CASSLSGGYEQYF
TRBJ1-2,TRBD1,TRBV6-1,many,TGTGCCAGCAATCACAGGGGTAACTATGGCTACACCTTC,CASNHRGNYGYTF
TRBJ2-2,TRBD2,TRBV6-1,.,TGTGCCAGTACCGTAGCCCTTAGCGGGAGCGTAATGGGTGCCACCGGGGAGCTGTTTTTT,CASTVALSGSVMGATGELFF
TRBJ1-2,.,TRBV14,many,TGTGCCAGCAGCCAAGACGGGTATGGCTACACCTTC,CASSQDGYGYTF
TRBJ1-4,TRBD1,TRBV7-9,many,TGTGCCAGCAGCTTAGGAGGGGGCGGTGAAAAACTGTTTTTT,CASSLGGGGEKLFF
TRBJ2-1,.,TRBV24-1,medium-sized,TGTGCCACCTCGGGAGTGCACAATGAGCAGTTCTTC,CATSGVHNEQFF
TRBJ1-6,TRBD1,TRBV7-9,many,TGTGCCAGCAGCCAGGGACAGCCCTCCTATAATTCACCCCTCCACTTT,CASSQGQPSYNSPLHF
TRBJ2-7,.,TRBV6-1,many,TGTGCCAGCTCCCCCTCGGGCTACGAGCAGTACTTC,CASSPSGYEQYF
TRBJ2-2,.,TRBV5-1,.,TGCTCCAGCAGCCAACTTATAAACACCGGGGAGCTGTTTTTT,CSSSQLINTGELFF
TRBJ2-7,.,TRBV9,many,TGTGCCAGCAGCCCCGGGATACGCTACGAGCAGTACTTC,CASSPGIRYEQYF
TRBJ1-2,TRBD1,TRBV12-5,many,TGTGCTAGTGGTACCGAACAGGGGAAGTATGGCTACACCTTC,CASGTEQGKYGYTF